This TCR beta chain was found in a study of CD8 T cells in Susac syndrome. Germline assignment: CDR1 MGHRA and CDR2 YSYEKL. This CDR3 is 14 amino acids long. V lost 4 bases and J 7 bases, leaving 14 bases between the germline ends. Sequencing of TCR beta was carried out in blood CD8+ and CD4+ T cells. Random hexamers were used to reverse transcribe roughly 0.45 to 1 ug of RNA. The method of amplification for TCR beta CDR3 was immunoSEQ multiplex PCR, covering 54 Vbeta and 13 Jbeta. TCRdb re-analysed the immunoSEQ multiplex PCR reads in MiXCR, keeping a single row per CDR3 protein. The sample holds roughly 200,000 distinct CDR3 sequences, just under 95% seen once.

The receptor's source is a human donor in good health. Sequencing input: CD4+ T cells from PBMCs. The rearrangement joins TRBV4-1 to TRBJ2-1; D gene uncertain. DNA for the CDR3: TGCGCCAGCAGCCCCGGATTCCCGGCTAATGAGCAGTTCTTC. The encoded protein is CASSPGFPANEQFF.